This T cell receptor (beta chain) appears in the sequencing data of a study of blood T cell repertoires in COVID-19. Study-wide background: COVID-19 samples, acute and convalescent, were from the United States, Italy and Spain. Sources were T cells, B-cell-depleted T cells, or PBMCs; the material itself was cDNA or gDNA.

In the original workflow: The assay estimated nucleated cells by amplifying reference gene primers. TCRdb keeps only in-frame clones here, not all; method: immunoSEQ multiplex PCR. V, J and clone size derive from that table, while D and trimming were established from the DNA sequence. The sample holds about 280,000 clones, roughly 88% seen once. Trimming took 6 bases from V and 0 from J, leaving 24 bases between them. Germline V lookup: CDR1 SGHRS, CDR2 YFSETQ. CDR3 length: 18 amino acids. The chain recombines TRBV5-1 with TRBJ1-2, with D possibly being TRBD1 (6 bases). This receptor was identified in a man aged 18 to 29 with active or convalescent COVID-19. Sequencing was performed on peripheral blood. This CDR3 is CASKRQSGGGATNYGYTF. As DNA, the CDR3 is TGCGCCAGCAAAAGACAGTCCGGAGGGGGGGCAACTAACTATGGCTACACCTTC.